These 14 T cell receptor beta chains originate from one sample sequenced in a study of T cells in Graves' hyperthyroidism and ophthalmopathy. Amplified regions were TCR beta CDR3 sequences from RNA transcripts. Using the HTBI primer set, a first-round RT-PCR was run on the TCR CDR3. TCRdb itself ran the multiplex PCR reads through MiXCR, one entry per CDR3 protein. This table has roughly 500,000 distinct CDR3 sequences, more than 45% appearing once. Sequencing input: peripheral blood or thyroid tissue (not recorded which). The receptors were gathered from an adult woman with Graves' disease, either hyperthyroidism or ophthalmopathy (not recorded which).

The table lists this clonotype with many counts. The chain employs TRBV6-5 and TRBJ1-1; tentative D call: TRBD1 (5 bases). Germline assignment: CDR1 MNHEY and CDR2 SVGAGI. The CDR3 has 16 residues. The V end lost 0 bases, the J end lost 3 bases, and 14 bases lay between the germline ends. CDR3 nucleotide sequence: TGTGCCAGCAGTTACTCGTCCAGTAGCAGGGACACTGAAGCTTTCTTT. It translates to CASSYSSSSRDTEAFF.

V is TRBV24-1 and J is TRBJ2-5; TRBD1 aligns across 8 bases. The CDR3 covers 15 residues. Germline V lookup: CDR1 KGHDR, CDR2 SFDVKD. The trim removed 6 bases at V and 8 bases at J, leaving 13 bases unmatched. CDR3 DNA sequence: TGTGCCACCAGTCCGACAGGGGAGAGAGAGGCTACCCAGTACTTC. This codes for CATSPTGEREATQYF.

J is TRBJ2-7 and V is TRBV6-6; TRBD2 agrees at 8 bases. Germline trimming cut 4 bases from V and 3 bases from J; bases unmatched to any gene: 5. In germline, CDR1 is MNHNY, CDR2 SVGAGI (reference sequence). CDR3 length: 14 residues. In nucleotides, the CDR3 is TGTGCCAGCAGTTTTTTGAGCGGGAGCTACGAGCAGTACTTC. Its protein is CASSFLSGSYEQYF.

V is TRBV29-1 and J is TRBJ1-2, with D possibly matching TRBD1 (5 bases). CDR3 length: 14 amino acids. CDR1 and CDR2 from the germline V gene are SQVTM and ANQGSEA. Trimming took 7 bases from V and 3 from J, leaving 18 bases between them. The CDR3 reads CSAGGKLLDYGYTF. The CDR3 DNA reads TGCAGCGCTGGGGGGAAGCTTCTTGACTATGGCTACACCTTC.

V gene TRBV9 combines with J gene TRBJ1-1; 10 nucleotides align to TRBD1. The germline V gene has CDR1 SGDLS and CDR2 YYNGEE. The V gene end was trimmed by 3 bases and the J gene end by 2 bases; junction bases not matched to a gene: 19. The CDR3 runs 20 residues. The CDR3 sequence is CASSALPGQGRAGANTEAFF. CDR3 DNA sequence: TGTGCCAGCAGCGCCCTACCGGGACAGGGGAGAGCTGGGGCCAACACTGAAGCTTTCTTT.

The chain combines TRBV2 with TRBJ2-5; possibly TRBD2 for D (7 bases). The CDR3 sequence is 14 residues long. Germline V gives CDR1 SNHLY, CDR2 FYNNEI. With 8 bases removed from V and 5 bases from J, the gap between germline ends came to 18 bases. CDR3 sequence: CASFKAGAEETQYF. CDR3 nucleotides: TGTGCCAGCTTTAAGGCGGGGGCAGAGGAGACCCAGTACTTC.

This clonotype was recorded many times. As DNA, the CDR3 is TGTGCCAGCAGTGAGGTTCAGTACAACGAGCAGTACTTC. Its protein is CASSEVQYNEQYF. This chain uses TRBV2 with TRBJ2-7, with no clear D. Germline V lookup: CDR1 SNHLY, CDR2 FYNNEI. The CDR3 sequence is 13 residues long. The V and J ends lost 3 bases and 5 bases respectively, with 11 bases between them.

This clonotype was picked up many times. This chain joins TRBV7-2 and TRBJ2-7; 7 bases are a match to TRBD2. Trimming took 1 base from V and 3 from J; bases not matched to a gene: 3. The CDR3 extends over 14 amino acids. Germline values: CDR1 SGHTA, CDR2 FQGNSA. The CDR3 reads CASSLGGRVYEQYF. CDR3 sequence (DNA): TGTGCCAGCAGCTTAGGGGGGAGGGTCTACGAGCAGTACTTC.

This clonotype was counted at least ten times. V usage is TRBV12-5 and J usage is TRBJ1-2; no reliable D call. This CDR3 spans 13 amino acids. Germline loops: CDR1 LGHNT, CDR2 FRNRAP. V lost 4 bases to trimming and J lost 8 bases, with 14 bases between them. CDR3 coding DNA: TGTGCTAGTGGTTCTTGGGGTATAGGGGGCTACACCTTC. Its protein product is CASGSWGIGGYTF. The full variable domain, with the rest looked up from reference TRBV12-5 and TRBJ1-2, is DARVTQTPRHKVTEMGQEVTMRCQPILGHNTVFWYRQTMMQGLELLAYFRNRAPLDDSGMPKDRFSAEMPDATLATLKIQPSEPRDSAVYFCASGSWGIGGYTFGSGTRLTVV.

The sample holds many counts of this clonotype. This chain links TRBV9 with TRBJ1-4; weak D call: TRBD1 (5 bases). Between the trimmed V and J ends, which lost 3 bases and 7 bases, there was a span of 13 bases. In germline, CDR1 is SGDLS, CDR2 YYNGEE. This CDR3 is 14 amino acids long. The CDR3 coding sequence is TGTGCCAGCAGCGCCTCGGGGGAGGCTGAAAAACTGTTTTTT. Translation: CASSASGEAEKLFF.

The chain links TRBV10-3 to TRBJ1-6; maybe TRBD1 (6 bases). Trimming removed 4 bases at V and 0 bases at J, with 10 bases between. The CDR3 extends over 16 amino acids. The germline CDR1 and CDR2 sequences are ENHRY and SYGVKD. CDR3 nucleotide sequence: TGTGCCATCAGTGGATCGGACAGCTCCTATAATTCACCCCTCCACTTT. Translating gives CAISGSDSSYNSPLHF.

The genes are TRBV29-1 and TRBJ2-2; D remains unclear. V was shortened by 2 bases and J by 5 bases, with 9 bases between the two germline ends. Germline V gene lookup returns CDR1 SQVTM and CDR2 ANQGSEA. This CDR3 contains 13 residues. The CDR3 region has the DNA TGCAGCGTTGAACAGATAACAACCGGGGAGCTGTTTTTT. Its protein is CSVEQITTGELFF.

V is TRBV20-1 and J is TRBJ2-5; 11 bases fit TRBD2. Unmatched junction bases numbered 9, after V lost 6 bases and J lost 9 bases. Germline CDR1 is DFQATT and CDR2 is SNEGSKA (reference sequence). This CDR3 comprises 13 residues. The CDR3 here is CSAPRLLAGAQYF. The DNA of the CDR3 is TGCAGTGCCCCCCGACTACTAGCGGGAGCCCAGTACTTC.

This clonotype was seen repeatedly, ten times or more. This chain links TRBV7-3 with TRBJ2-1, with D tentatively TRBD1 (5 bases). Germline V gives CDR1 SGHTA, CDR2 FQGTGA. The CDR3 spans 13 residues. V lost 2 bases and J lost 9, with 11 bases in between. In nucleotides, the CDR3 is TGTGCCAGCAGCTTAGGGGCAGTTAGTGAGCAGTTCTTC. As protein: CASSLGAVSEQFF. Full variable domain (outside the CDR3, taken from reference TRBV7-3 and TRBJ2-1): GAGVSQTPSNKVTEKGKYVELRCDPISGHTALYWYRQSLGQGPEFLIYFQGTGAADDSGLPNDRFFAVRPEGSVSTLKIQRTERGDSAVYLCASSLGAVSEQFFGPGTRLTVL.